A single sample is the source of the 28 T cell receptor beta chains below, sequenced in a study of naive and memory T cell subsets. Blood and skin TCR RNA was reverse transcribed with alpha and beta constant primers. From the 5' RACE reads, TCRdb called clonotypes with MiXCR, one entry per CDR3 protein. The sample records 20,000 to 25,000 distinct CDR3 sequences, 4% to 4.5% being singletons. Whole-blood samples were less than 3 ml of peripheral blood from healthy adult volunteers. These receptors all stem from a male donor in good health.

This clonotype has ten or more counts. CDR3 sequence (DNA): TGTGCCAGCCGACCCCTAGCGGGAGTATACAATGAGCAGTTCTTC. Translation gives CASRPLAGVYNEQFF. V usage is TRBV28 and J usage is TRBJ2-1, with 10 nucleotides matching TRBD2. CDR1 and CDR2 (germline): MDHEN, SYDVKM. The CDR3 has 15 amino acids. Unmatched junction bases numbered 8, after V lost 8 bases and J lost 4 bases.

In this sample, this clonotype turned up many times. The V call is TRBV6-5, the J call TRBJ2-7; no firm D call. This CDR3 region has 15 residues. Germline V lookup: CDR1 MNHEY, CDR2 SVGAGI. V dropped 4 bases and J dropped 4 bases, with 17 bases sitting between them. DNA for the CDR3: TGTGCCAGCAGTTCCGTTCTTGGACGGCTATACGAGCAGTACTTC. Its protein product is CASSSVLGRLYEQYF.

This clonotype showed up many times. The chain recombines TRBV5-1 with TRBJ1-6; 10 nucleotides align to TRBD1. V was clipped by 4 bases and J by 10 bases; unmatched bases: 11. The CDR3 has 16 amino acids. CDR1 is SGHRS and CDR2 is YFSETQ in the germline V gene. Here the CDR3 DNA reads TGCGCCAGCAGCCCGGCCGGGACAGGGGCTGGGTCACCCCTCCACTTT. This encodes CASSPAGTGAGSPLHF.

There are many counts of this clonotype. DNA for the CDR3: TGTGCCAGCAGTTTACCGCCTTCCTACGAGCAGTACTTC. This encodes CASSLPPSYEQYF. The V call is TRBV12-3 or TRBV12-4, the J call TRBJ2-7, with D hard to call. Trimming took off 2 bases at V and 1 base at J, with 6 bases between the two ends. The CDR3 is 13 residues long.

This clonotype was seen ten or more times. The chain carries TRBV4-2 and TRBJ2-1; perhaps D is TRBD1 or TRBD2 (6 bases each). Trimming removed 7 bases at V and 6 bases at J, with 16 bases between. The V gene's germline CDR1 is LGHNA and CDR2 YNFKEQ. This CDR3 is built from 14 residues. CDR3 amino acids: CASTLGGRTNEQFF. In DNA, the CDR3 is TGTGCCAGCACCCTAGGGGGGCGGACCAATGAGCAGTTCTTC.

The sample holds many counts of this clonotype. The V and J genes are TRBV6-5 and TRBJ1-1, with 7 bases that match TRBD1. Germline CDR1 reads MNHEY; CDR2 reads SVGAGI. The J segment lost 1 base and the V segment lost 7 bases, leaving 9 bases of the junction unmatched. This CDR3 region has 15 residues. The CDR3: CASNRGPGSNTEAFF. The CDR3 DNA reads as TGTGCCAGCAATAGGGGGCCGGGGTCGAACACTGAAGCTTTCTTT.

This clonotype has ten or more counts. This sequence joins TRBV24-1 and TRBJ2-1, with TRBD1 matching over 8 bases. V shed 0 bases, J shed 3 bases, and the junction held 12 bases outside the gene matches. Germline lookup yields CDR1 KGHDR and CDR2 SFDVKD. The CDR3 consists of 19 residues. The CDR3 DNA follows: TGTGCCACCAGTGATTTGCCGCCTCGGGACAGGATGATCTACAATGAGCAGTTCTTC. The encoded protein is CATSDLPPRDRMIYNEQFF.

This clonotype was seen repeatedly, ten times or more. The J gene is TRBJ2-3, the V gene TRBV9; 9 bases map to TRBD2. In germline, CDR1 is SGDLS, CDR2 YYNGEE. V shed 4 bases and J 2 bases; nucleotides not matched to a gene: 11. The CDR3 contains 17 residues. As DNA, the CDR3 is TGTGCCAGCAGCACAACCCCTAGCGGGATCTACACAGATACGCAGTATTTT. Its protein is CASSTTPSGIYTDTQYF.

This clonotype appeared a few times. This chain joins TRBV19 and TRBJ1-5, with no clear D. V was trimmed by 2 bases and J by 0 bases, leaving 11 bases between them. The CDR3 length is 16 residues. Germline lookup yields CDR1 LNHDA and CDR2 SQIVND (reference sequence). The CDR3 DNA follows: TGTGCCAGTAGTATAACGGTTTCCTATAGCAATCAGCCCCAGCATTTT. This gives the protein CASSITVSYSNQPQHF.

This clonotype was detected ten times or more. This chain joins TRBV18 and TRBJ2-1; possible D gene TRBD2, 5 bases. The CDR3 totals 14 residues. Trimming took 3 bases from V and 7 from J, leaving 13 bases between them. The germline gives CDR1 KGHSH, CDR2 LQKENI. The CDR3: CASSPNARENEQFF. The DNA of the CDR3 is TGTGCCAGCTCACCCAATGCGAGGGAAAATGAGCAGTTCTTC.

The chain is built from TRBV5-1 and TRBJ1-1; D remains ambiguous. The CDR3 spans 12 residues. CDR1 SGHRS and CDR2 YFSETQ come from the germline V gene. Trimming removed 4 bases at V and 1 base at J, with 5 bases between. This CDR3 is CASSQTNTEAFF. DNA for the CDR3: TGCGCCAGCAGCCAGACGAACACTGAAGCTTTCTTT.

This clonotype was counted ten times or more. The rearrangement joins TRBV9 to TRBJ2-2; D gene unclear. Germline V gives CDR1 SGDLS, CDR2 YYNGEE. Trimming took off 4 bases at V and 5 bases at J, with 6 bases between the two ends. The CDR3 is 12 amino acids. CDR3 bases: TGTGCCAGCAGCCTTCTTACCGGGGAGCTGTTTTTT. Translation gives CASSLLTGELFF.

This clonotype was counted many times. The V gene is TRBV13, the J gene TRBJ2-7; TRBD1 might be the D (5 bases). V dropped 4 bases and J dropped 0 bases, with 7 bases sitting between them. Looked up from germline, CDR1 is PRHDT and CDR2 is FYEKMQ (reference sequence). The CDR3 has 13 amino acids. The CDR3 loop reads CASSSDTSYEQYF. The CDR3 DNA sequence: TGTGCCAGCAGCTCGGACACCTCCTACGAGCAGTACTTC. Supplemented by reference TRBV13 and TRBJ2-7, the full variable domain reads AAGVIQSPRHLIKEKRETATLKCYPIPRHDTVYWYQQGPGQDPQFLISFYEKMQSDKGSIPDRFSAQQFSDYHSELNMSSLELGDSALYFCASSSDTSYEQYFGPGTRLTVT.

This clonotype was observed many times. The V gene is TRBV3-1, the J gene TRBJ2-7; unclear D gene. V was shortened by 0 bases and J by 3 bases, with 15 bases between the two germline ends. The CDR3 is made up of 16 amino acids. Germline assignment: CDR1 LGHDT and CDR2 YNNKEL (reference sequence). The CDR3 spells CASSQDAASPIYEQYF. The CDR3 coding sequence is TGTGCCAGCAGCCAAGATGCGGCTAGTCCCATCTACGAGCAGTACTTC.

This clonotype has ten or more counts. J is TRBJ2-3 and V is TRBV28, with D maybe TRBD2 (6 bases). The CDR3 contains 16 residues. From germline, CDR1 is MDHEN and CDR2 SYDVKM. V lost 8 bases to trimming and J lost 0 bases, with 18 bases between them. DNA of the CDR3: TGTGCCAGCCCTAAAGGCACTAGCCACAGCACAGATACGCAGTATTTT. Encoded protein: CASPKGTSHSTDTQYF.

This clonotype was seen repeatedly, ten times or more. This chain joins TRBV4-3 and TRBJ2-5, with D unresolved. Germline lookup yields CDR1 LGHNA and CDR2 YSLEER. V lost 0 bases, J lost 5 bases, and 7 bases lay in between. The CDR3 runs 13 residues. As DNA, the CDR3 is TGCGCCAGCAGCCAAGATTATAGGGAGACCCAGTACTTC. Its protein product is CASSQDYRETQYF.

This clonotype was observed many times. The genes are TRBV9 and TRBJ1-4; 9 positions match TRBD1. Germline loops: CDR1 SGDLS, CDR2 YYNGEE. The CDR3 covers 15 residues. Unmatched junction bases numbered 1, after V lost 0 bases and J lost 4 bases. CDR3 loop: CASSVGTGVNEKLFF. DNA for the CDR3: TGTGCCAGCAGCGTAGGGACAGGGGTTAATGAAAAACTGTTTTTT.

The chain links TRBV30 to TRBJ2-3; TRBD2 aligns across 8 bases. The junction had 3 bases not matched to a gene; V was cut back by 1 base and J by 0 bases. This CDR3 region has 15 residues. The germline V gene has CDR1 GTSNPN and CDR2 SVGIG (reference sequence). CDR3 in amino acids: CAWSAGGDSTDTQYF. The CDR3 DNA sequence: TGTGCCTGGAGTGCGGGGGGGGATAGCACAGATACGCAGTATTTT.

Many counts were recorded for this clonotype. The V gene is TRBV29-1, the J gene TRBJ2-1; D might be TRBD1 or TRBD2, each matching 5 bases. V lost 4 bases and J lost 5, with 18 bases in between. The germline gives CDR1 SQVTM, CDR2 ANQGSEA. The CDR3 runs 15 residues. As DNA, the CDR3 is TGCAGCGTTGCATACGGGGTCAGGGAAAACAATGAGCAGTTCTTC. It yields the protein CSVAYGVRENNEQFF.

This clonotype was counted at least ten times. V and J are TRBV5-5 and TRBJ1-2, with D tentatively TRBD1 (5 bases). Germline loops: CDR1 SGHKS, CDR2 YYEKEE (reference sequence). The CDR3 covers 16 residues. The V gene lost 0 bases and the J gene lost 4 bases, with 16 bases spanning the gap. CDR3 amino acids: CASSLAPDQGVYGYTF. CDR3 nucleotides: TGTGCCAGCAGCTTGGCTCCGGATCAAGGGGTCTATGGCTACACCTTC. Full variable domain (rest looked up from reference TRBV5-5 and TRBJ1-2): DAGVTQSPTHLIKTRGQQVTLRCSPISGHKSVSWYQQVLGQGPQFIFQYYEKEERGRGNFPDRFSARQFPNYSSELNVNALLLGDSALYLCASSLAPDQGVYGYTFGSGTRLTVV.

This clonotype was counted at least ten times. The chain recombines TRBV12-5 with TRBJ2-2; TRBD1 matches 7 bases. Germline CDR1 reads LGHNT; CDR2 reads FRNRAP. The trim removed 2 bases at V and 0 bases at J, leaving 9 bases unmatched. This CDR3 contains 18 residues. The CDR3 protein is CASGLKTGTASNTGELFF. The CDR3 DNA sequence: TGTGCTAGTGGTTTGAAAACCGGGACAGCCTCGAACACCGGGGAGCTGTTTTTT.

This clonotype was observed at least ten times. The chain is built from TRBV15 and TRBJ2-1; 7 bases match TRBD1. Germline CDR1 and CDR2: LNHNV and YYDKDF (reference sequence). J was trimmed by 3 bases and V by 2 bases; bases with no gene match: 4. CDR3 length equals 15 residues. CDR3 protein: CATSRSQGIYNEQFF. DNA of the CDR3: TGTGCCACCAGCAGATCACAGGGGATCTACAATGAGCAGTTCTTC.

This clonotype was picked up many times. CDR3 sequence reads: CASSLTGGPSYNEQFF. CDR3 coding DNA: TGTGCCAGCAGCCTTACGGGGGGGCCTTCCTACAATGAGCAGTTCTTC. The gene calls are TRBV9 and TRBJ2-1, with 8 bases fitting TRBD2. Germline V lookup: CDR1 SGDLS, CDR2 YYNGEE. The CDR3 runs to 16 residues. The V and J ends lost 4 bases and 1 base, in that order; junction bases with no gene match: 7.

This clonotype occurred many times. V gene TRBV6-1 combines with J gene TRBJ1-5; D gene ambiguous. CDR1 and CDR2 from the germline V gene are MNHNS and SASEGT. This CDR3 contains 16 residues. The V and J ends lost 4 bases and 0 bases respectively, with 13 bases between them. CDR3 in DNA: TGTGCCAGCAGTGGGAAACCACTCGATAGCAATCAGCCCCAGCATTTT. It encodes CASSGKPLDSNQPQHF.

This clonotype was seen many times. The V call is TRBV9, the J call TRBJ2-3, with a weak D call TRBD2 (6 bases). This CDR3 region has 16 residues. Per the germline V gene, CDR1 is SGDLS and CDR2 is YYNGEE. V was trimmed by 3 bases and J by 0 bases, leaving 14 bases between them. CDR3 sequence (DNA): TGTGCCAGCAGCGCGTCTGGCGGGGCTAGCACAGATACGCAGTATTTT. It yields the protein CASSASGGASTDTQYF.

This clonotype was found many times. This chain joins TRBV29-1 and TRBJ2-3; 8 bases agree with TRBD2. The V segment lost 4 bases and the J segment 4 bases; nucleotides outside the gene matches: 10. The CDR3 is 15 amino acids. In germline, CDR1 is SQVTM, CDR2 ANQGSEA. CDR3 in amino acids: CSVVRSGGLSDTQYF. The CDR3 bases are TGCAGCGTTGTAAGGAGCGGGGGTTTGTCAGATACGCAGTATTTT.

This clonotype has at least ten counts. This rearrangement joins TRBV28 to TRBJ1-5; D is unclear. The CDR3 has 13 amino acids. V lost 3 bases and J lost 2, with 5 bases in between. Germline lookup yields CDR1 MDHEN and CDR2 SYDVKM. The CDR3 DNA sequence: TGTGCCAGCAGTTTTTTTGGCAATCAGCCCCAGCATTTT. Translated: CASSFFGNQPQHF.

This clonotype was counted many times. This chain links TRBV28 with TRBJ2-4; 7 nucleotides match TRBD1. Per germline, CDR1 MDHEN and CDR2 SYDVKM. V trimming: 6 bases; J trimming: 0 bases; junction bases outside the gene matches: 11. The CDR3 covers 17 residues. DNA of the CDR3: TGTGCCAGCAGCTCCGACAGGGCTTCCCTAGCCAAAAACATTCAGTACTTC. It yields the protein CASSSDRASLAKNIQYF.